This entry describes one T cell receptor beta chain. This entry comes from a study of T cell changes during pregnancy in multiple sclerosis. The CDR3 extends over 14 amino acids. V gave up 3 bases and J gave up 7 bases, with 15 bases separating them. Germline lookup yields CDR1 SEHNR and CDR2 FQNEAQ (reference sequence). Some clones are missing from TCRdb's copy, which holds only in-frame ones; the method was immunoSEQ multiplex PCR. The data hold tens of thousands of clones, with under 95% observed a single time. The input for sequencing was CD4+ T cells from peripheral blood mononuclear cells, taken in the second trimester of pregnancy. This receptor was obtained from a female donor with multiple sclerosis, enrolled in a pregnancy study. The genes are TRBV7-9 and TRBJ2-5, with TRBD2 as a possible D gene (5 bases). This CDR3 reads CASSFPDTRGTQYF. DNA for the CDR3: TGTGCCAGCAGCTTCCCCGACACCCGGGGGACCCAGTACTTC.